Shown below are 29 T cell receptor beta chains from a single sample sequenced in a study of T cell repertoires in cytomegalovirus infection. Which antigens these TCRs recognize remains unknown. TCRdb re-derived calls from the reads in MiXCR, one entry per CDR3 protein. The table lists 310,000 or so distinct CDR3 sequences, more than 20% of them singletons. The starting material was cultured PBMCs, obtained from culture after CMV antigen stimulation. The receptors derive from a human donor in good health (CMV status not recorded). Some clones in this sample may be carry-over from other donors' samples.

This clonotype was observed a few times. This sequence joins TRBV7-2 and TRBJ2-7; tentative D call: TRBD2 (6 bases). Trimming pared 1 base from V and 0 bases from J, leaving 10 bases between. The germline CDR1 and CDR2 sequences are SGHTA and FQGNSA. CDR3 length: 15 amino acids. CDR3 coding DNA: TGTGCCAGCAGCTTAGGATCGGGACTCTCCTACGAGCAGTACTTC. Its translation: CASSLGSGLSYEQYF.

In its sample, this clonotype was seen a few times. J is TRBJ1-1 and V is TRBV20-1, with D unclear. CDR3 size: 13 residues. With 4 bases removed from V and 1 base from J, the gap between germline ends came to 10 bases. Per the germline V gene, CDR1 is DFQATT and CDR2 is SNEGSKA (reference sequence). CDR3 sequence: CSATGVRNTEAFF. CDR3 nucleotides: TGCAGTGCTACCGGTGTCAGGAACACTGAAGCTTTCTTT.

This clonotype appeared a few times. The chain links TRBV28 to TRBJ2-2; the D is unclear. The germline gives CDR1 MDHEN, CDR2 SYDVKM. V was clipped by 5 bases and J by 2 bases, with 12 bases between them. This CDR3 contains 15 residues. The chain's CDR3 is CASSVSSVNTGELFF. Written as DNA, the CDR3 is TGTGCCAGCAGTGTCTCGAGTGTCAACACCGGGGAGCTGTTTTTT. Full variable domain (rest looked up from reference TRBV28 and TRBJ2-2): DVKVTQSSRYLVKRTGEKVFLECVQDMDHENMFWYRQDPGLGLRLIYFSYDVKMKEKGDIPEGYSVSREKKERFSLILESASTNQTSMYLCASSVSSVNTGELFFGEGSRLTVL.

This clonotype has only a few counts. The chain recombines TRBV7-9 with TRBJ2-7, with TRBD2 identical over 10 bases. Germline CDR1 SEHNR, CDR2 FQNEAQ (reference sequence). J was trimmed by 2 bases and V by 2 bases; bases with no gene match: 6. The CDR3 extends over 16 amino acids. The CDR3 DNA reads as TGTGCCAGCAGCTTAACGACTAGCGGGTATACCTACGAGCAGTACTTC. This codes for CASSLTTSGYTYEQYF.

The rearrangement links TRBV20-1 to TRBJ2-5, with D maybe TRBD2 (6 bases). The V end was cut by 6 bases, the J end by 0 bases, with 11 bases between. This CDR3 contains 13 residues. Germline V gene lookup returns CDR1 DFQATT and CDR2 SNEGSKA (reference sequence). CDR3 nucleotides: TGCAGTGCCCGGCCGGGAGACCAAGAGACCCAGTACTTC. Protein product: CSARPGDQETQYF.

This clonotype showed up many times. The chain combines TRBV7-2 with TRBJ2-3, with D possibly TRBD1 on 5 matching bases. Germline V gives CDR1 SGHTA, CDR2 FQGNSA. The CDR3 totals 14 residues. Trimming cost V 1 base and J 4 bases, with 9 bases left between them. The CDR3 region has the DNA TGTGCCAGCAGCTTAGGGGGCTCGGCAGATACGCAGTATTTT. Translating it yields CASSLGGSADTQYF.

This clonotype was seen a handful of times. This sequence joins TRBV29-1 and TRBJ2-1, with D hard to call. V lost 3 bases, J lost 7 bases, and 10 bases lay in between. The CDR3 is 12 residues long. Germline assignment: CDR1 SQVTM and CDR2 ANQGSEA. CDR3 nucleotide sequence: TGCAGCGTTGAGCCCGGCAAAAATGAGCAGTTCTTC. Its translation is CSVEPGKNEQFF.

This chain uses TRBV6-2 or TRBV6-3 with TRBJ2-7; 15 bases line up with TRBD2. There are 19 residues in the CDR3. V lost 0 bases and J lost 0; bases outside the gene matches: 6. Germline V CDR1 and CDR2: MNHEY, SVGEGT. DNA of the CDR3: TGTGCCAGCAGTTACTCCTCTGGACTAGCGGGAGGGTTCTCCTACGAGCAGTACTTC. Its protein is CASSYSSGLAGGFSYEQYF.

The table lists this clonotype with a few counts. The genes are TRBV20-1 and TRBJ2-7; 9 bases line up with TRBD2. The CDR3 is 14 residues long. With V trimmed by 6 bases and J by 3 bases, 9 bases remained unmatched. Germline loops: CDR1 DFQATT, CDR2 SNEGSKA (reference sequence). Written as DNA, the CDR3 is TGCAGTGCCACTCAGCGGGAGGCCAACTACGAGCAGTACTTC. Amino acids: CSATQREANYEQYF.

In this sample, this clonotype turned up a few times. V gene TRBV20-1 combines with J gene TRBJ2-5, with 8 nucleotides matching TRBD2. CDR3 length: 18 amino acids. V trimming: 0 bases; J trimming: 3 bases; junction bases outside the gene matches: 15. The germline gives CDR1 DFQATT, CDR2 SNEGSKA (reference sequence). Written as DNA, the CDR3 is TGCAGTGCTAGAGATCGAAGGACTAGCCCAAAAGCTGAAGAGACCCAGTACTTC. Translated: CSARDRRTSPKAEETQYF.

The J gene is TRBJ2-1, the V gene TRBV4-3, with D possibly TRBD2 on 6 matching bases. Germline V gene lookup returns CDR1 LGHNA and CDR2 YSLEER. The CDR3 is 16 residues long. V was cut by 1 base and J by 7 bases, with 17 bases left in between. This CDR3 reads CASSQGDQLLANEQFF. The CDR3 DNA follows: TGCGCCAGCAGCCAAGGAGACCAATTACTAGCAAATGAGCAGTTCTTC.

This chain's CDR3 is CAQPEGKNTEAFF. For the CDR3, the DNA is TGTGCCCAACCGGAGGGGAAAAACACTGAAGCTTTCTTT. V usage is TRBV6-2 or TRBV6-3 and J usage is TRBJ1-1; D is possibly TRBD1 (5 bases). Trimming removed 11 bases at V and 2 bases at J, with 15 bases between. This CDR3 spans 13 amino acids. Germline V gene lookup returns CDR1 MNHEY and CDR2 SVGEGT.

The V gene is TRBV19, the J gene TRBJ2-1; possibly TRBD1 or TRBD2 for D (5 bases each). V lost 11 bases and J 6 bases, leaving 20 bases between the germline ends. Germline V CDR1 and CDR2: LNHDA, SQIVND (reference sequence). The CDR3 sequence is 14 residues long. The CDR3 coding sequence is TGTGCCGGAACCGGGACCCACAAGGGCAATGAGCAGTTCTTC. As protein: CAGTGTHKGNEQFF. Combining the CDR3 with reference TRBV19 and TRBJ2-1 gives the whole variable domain DGGITQSPKYLFRKEGQNVTLSCEQNLNHDAMYWYRQDPGQGLRLIYYSQIVNDFQKGDIAEGYSVSREKKESFPLTVTSAQKNPTAFYLCAGTGTHKGNEQFFGPGTRLTVL.

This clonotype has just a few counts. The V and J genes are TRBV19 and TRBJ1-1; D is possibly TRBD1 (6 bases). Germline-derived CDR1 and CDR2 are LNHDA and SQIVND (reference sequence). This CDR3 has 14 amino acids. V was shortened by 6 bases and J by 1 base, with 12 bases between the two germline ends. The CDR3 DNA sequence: TGTGCCAGTAGGACCTTGACAGGGAACACTGAAGCTTTCTTT. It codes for CASRTLTGNTEAFF.

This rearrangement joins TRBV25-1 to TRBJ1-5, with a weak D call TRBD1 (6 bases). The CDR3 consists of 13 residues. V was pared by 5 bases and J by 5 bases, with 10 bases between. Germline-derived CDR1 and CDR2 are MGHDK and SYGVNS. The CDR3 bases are TGTGCCAGCAGTTACAGGGACGATCAGCCCCAGCATTTT. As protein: CASSYRDDQPQHF.

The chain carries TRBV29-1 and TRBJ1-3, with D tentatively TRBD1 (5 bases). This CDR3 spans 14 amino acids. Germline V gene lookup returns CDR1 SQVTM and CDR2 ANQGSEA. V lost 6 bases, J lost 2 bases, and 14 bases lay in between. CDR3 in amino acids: CSVSGTGPGNTIYF. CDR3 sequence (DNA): TGCAGCGTGTCCGGGACTGGGCCTGGAAACACCATATATTTT.

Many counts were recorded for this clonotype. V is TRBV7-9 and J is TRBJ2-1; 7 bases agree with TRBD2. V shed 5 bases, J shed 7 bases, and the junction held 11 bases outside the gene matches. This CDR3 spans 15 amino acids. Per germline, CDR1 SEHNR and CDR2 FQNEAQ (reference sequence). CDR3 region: CASSKSGNNLNEQFF. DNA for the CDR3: TGTGCCAGCAGCAAGAGCGGGAACAACCTGAATGAGCAGTTCTTC.

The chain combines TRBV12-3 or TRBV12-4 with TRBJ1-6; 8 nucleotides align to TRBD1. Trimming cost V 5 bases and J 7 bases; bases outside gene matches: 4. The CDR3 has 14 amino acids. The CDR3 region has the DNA TGTGCCAGCAGTCGGACAGGGAGAAATTCACCCCTCCACTTT. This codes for CASSRTGRNSPLHF.

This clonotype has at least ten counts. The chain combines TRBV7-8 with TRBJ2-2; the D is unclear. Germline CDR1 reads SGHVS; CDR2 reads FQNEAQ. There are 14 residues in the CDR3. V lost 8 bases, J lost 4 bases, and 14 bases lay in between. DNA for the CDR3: TGTGCCAGCGCCATGGCGGAAATCACCGGGGAGCTGTTTTTT. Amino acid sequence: CASAMAEITGELFF.

CDR3 in amino acids: CASSPHNSNQPQHF. For the CDR3, the DNA is TGTGCCAGCAGTCCCCACAATAGCAATCAGCCCCAGCATTTT. The chain combines TRBV27 with TRBJ1-5; the D is unclear. This CDR3 is 14 amino acids long. Trimming took 5 bases from V and 0 from J, leaving 8 bases between them. Germline CDR1 and CDR2: MNHEY and SMNVEV (reference sequence).

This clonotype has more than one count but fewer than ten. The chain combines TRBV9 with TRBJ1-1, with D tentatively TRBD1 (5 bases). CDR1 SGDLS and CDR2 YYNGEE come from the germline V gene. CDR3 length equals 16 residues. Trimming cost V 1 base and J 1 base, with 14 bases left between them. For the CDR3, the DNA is TGTGCCAGCAGCGTAAGACCGGGGGGGGGGAACACTGAAGCTTTCTTT. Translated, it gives CASSVRPGGGNTEAFF.

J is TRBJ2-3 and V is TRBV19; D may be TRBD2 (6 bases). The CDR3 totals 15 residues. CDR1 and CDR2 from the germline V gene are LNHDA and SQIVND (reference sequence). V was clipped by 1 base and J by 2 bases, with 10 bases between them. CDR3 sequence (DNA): TGTGCCAGTAGTATAGGGAGGGTGGCCACAGATACGCAGTATTTT. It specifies CASSIGRVATDTQYF.

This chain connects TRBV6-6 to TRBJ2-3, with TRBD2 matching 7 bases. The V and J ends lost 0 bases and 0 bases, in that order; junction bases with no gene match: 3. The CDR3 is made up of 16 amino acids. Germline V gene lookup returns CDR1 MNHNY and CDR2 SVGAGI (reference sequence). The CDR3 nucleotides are TGTGCCAGCAGTTACTCGGGCGGGAGTAGCACAGATACGCAGTATTTT. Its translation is CASSYSGGSSTDTQYF.

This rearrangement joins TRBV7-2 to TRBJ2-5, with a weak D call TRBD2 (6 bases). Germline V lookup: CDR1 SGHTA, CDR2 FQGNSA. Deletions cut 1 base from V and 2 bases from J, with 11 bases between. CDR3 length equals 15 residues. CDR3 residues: CASSLVGAGQETQYF. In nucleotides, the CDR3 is TGTGCCAGCAGCTTAGTGGGAGCGGGTCAAGAGACCCAGTACTTC.

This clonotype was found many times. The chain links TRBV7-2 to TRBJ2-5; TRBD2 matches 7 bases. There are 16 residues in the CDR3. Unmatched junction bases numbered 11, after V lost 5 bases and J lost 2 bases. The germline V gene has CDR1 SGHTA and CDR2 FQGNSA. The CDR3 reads CASSPRSGGRQETQYF. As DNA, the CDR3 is TGTGCCAGCAGCCCCCGATCGGGGGGAAGGCAAGAGACCCAGTACTTC.

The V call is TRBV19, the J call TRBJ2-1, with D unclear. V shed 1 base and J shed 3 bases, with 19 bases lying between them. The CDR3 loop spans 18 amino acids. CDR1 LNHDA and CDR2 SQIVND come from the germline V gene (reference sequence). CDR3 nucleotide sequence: TGTGCCAGTAGTATAGGAGTGAACATTCCCTCCCTCTACAATGAGCAGTTCTTC. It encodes CASSIGVNIPSLYNEQFF.

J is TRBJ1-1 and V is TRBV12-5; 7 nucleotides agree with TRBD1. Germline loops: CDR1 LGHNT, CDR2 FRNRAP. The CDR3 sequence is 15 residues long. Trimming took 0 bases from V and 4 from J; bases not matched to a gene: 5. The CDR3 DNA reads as TGTGCTAGTGGTTTGGTAATCAACAGGGGCACTGAAGCTTTCTTT. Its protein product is CASGLVINRGTEAFF.

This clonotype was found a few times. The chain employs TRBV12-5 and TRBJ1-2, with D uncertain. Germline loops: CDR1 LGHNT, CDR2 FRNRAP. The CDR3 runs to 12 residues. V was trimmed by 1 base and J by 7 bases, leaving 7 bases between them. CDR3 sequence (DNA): TGTGCTAGTGGTTTGGAGTTAGGTGGCTACACCTTC. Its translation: CASGLELGGYTF. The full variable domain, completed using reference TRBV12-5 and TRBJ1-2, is DARVTQTPRHKVTEMGQEVTMRCQPILGHNTVFWYRQTMMQGLELLAYFRNRAPLDDSGMPKDRFSAEMPDATLATLKIQPSEPRDSAVYFCASGLELGGYTFGSGTRLTVV.

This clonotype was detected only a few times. The CDR3 sequence: CASTEEPSTDTQYF. CDR3 DNA: TGTGCCAGCACCGAAGAACCTAGCACAGATACGCAGTATTTT. The chain has TRBV9 and TRBJ2-3; unclear D gene. The CDR3 sequence is 14 residues long. The V and J ends lost 6 bases and 0 bases respectively, with 11 bases between them. In germline, CDR1 is SGDLS, CDR2 YYNGEE. Looking up the rest from reference TRBV9 and TRBJ2-3 gives the full variable domain: DSGVTQTPKHLITATGQRVTLRCSPRSGDLSVYWYQQSLDQGLQFLIQYYNGEERAKGNILERFSAQQFPDLHSELNLSSLELGDSALYFCASTEEPSTDTQYFGPGTRLTVL.